The TCR beta chain under discussion was sequenced for a study of shared clonotypes between healthy human individuals. TCRdb's copy holds only in-frame clones and misses some; the assay was immunoSEQ multiplex PCR. The table lists around 2.3 million clones, around 95% of them singletons. This clonotype originated in a man younger than 35 in good health. The sample consisted of naive CD4+ T cells sorted from blood. Subset denoted: CD45RA+ positively selected.

The CDR3 loop reads CAWSRSTTYNEQFF. Written as DNA, the CDR3 is TGTGCCTGGAGTCGTTCGACAACCTACAATGAGCAGTTCTTC. The rearrangement joins TRBV30 to TRBJ2-1; D call uncertain. Looked up from germline, CDR1 is GTSNPN and CDR2 is SVGIG (reference sequence). The CDR3 is 14 residues long. Trimming removed 2 bases at V and 2 bases at J, with 10 bases between. The variable domain in full, completed from reference TRBV30 and TRBJ2-1, reads SQTIHQWPATLVQPVGSPLSLECTVEGTSNPNLYWYRQAAGRGLQLLFYSVGIGQISSEVPQNLSASRPQDRQFILSSKKLLLSDSGFYLCAWSRSTTYNEQFFGPGTRLTVL.